This T cell receptor (beta chain) was recovered during a study of blood T cell repertoires in COVID-19. Study-level information: Sites across the United States, Italy and Spain contributed samples from acute and convalescent COVID-19. Nucleic acid was either cDNA or gDNA, and it came from T cells, B-cell-depleted T cells, or PBMCs.

Original analysis: Amplification from reference gene primers served as the basis for estimated nucleated cell counts. Profiling relied on immunoSEQ multiplex PCR, and the TCRdb table lists in-frame clones only, not all of them. D and trimming were read from the DNA, whereas the V and J calls and clone size are those reported in that table. The data hold 50,000 to 60,000 clones, with approximately 80% observed a single time. The V segment lost 4 bases and the J segment 8 bases; nucleotides outside the gene matches: 4. This CDR3 has 12 amino acids. In germline, CDR1 is MNHEY, CDR2 SMNVEV (reference sequence).

The sequenced material came from peripheral blood. This chain connects TRBV27 to TRBJ1-1, with 7 bases fitting TRBD1. The source is a man aged 65-85 years with active COVID-19. CDR3 bases: TGTGCCAGCAGTTCACCGGGACAGGAAGCTTTCTTT. The encoded protein is CASSSPGQEAFF.